This T cell receptor beta chain derives from a study of T cell responses to AZD1222 COVID-19 vaccine. Broader study findings: Among spike-specific TCRs, nearly half reportedly target unmutated variant regions. The CD4 TCRs associated with vaccination extended across spike and predominated at 160-218 and 743-854.

Assay used: immunoSEQ multiplex PCR; TCRdb lists only in-frame clones, some missing. There are 140,000 or so clones in the sample; 75% to 90% occur only once, and about 1.5% lies in the top ten. The CDR3 spans 13 residues. Trimming stripped 2 bases from V and 1 base from J, with 5 bases between. Per the germline V gene, CDR1 is MGHRA and CDR2 is YSYEKL. Note on this clone: Its antigen remains unidentified.

This sample comprised peripheral blood, obtained on day 0 of AZD1222 vaccination. This chain links TRBV4-1 with TRBJ1-1; no firm D call. The TCR sequence derives from an adult in good health. CDR3 nucleotides: TGCGCCAGCAGCCAACTACAGAACACTGAAGCTTTCTTT. The encoded protein is CASSQLQNTEAFF.